The entry below describes one T cell receptor (beta chain). cDNA came from around 0.5 to 1 ug RNA primed by random hexamers. An immunoSEQ multiplex PCR generated amplified TCR beta CDR3 products spanning 54 Vbeta and 13 Jbeta. MiXCR, applied by TCRdb to the immunoSEQ multiplex PCR reads, yields one record per CDR3 protein. The sample holds fewer than 85,000 distinct CDR3 sequences, over 85% seen once. TCR beta sequencing was performed on blood CD8+ and CD4+ T cells. TEMRA cells were FACS-enriched, while CD8+ and CD4+ T cells were negatively isolated. The V and J ends lost 1 base and 4 bases respectively, with 3 bases between them. This CDR3 is 12 amino acids long. Looked up from germline, CDR1 is PRHDT and CDR2 is FYEKMQ (reference sequence). The record originates from a study of CD8 T cells in Susac syndrome.

Sequenced input: CD8+ T cells from PBMCs. This clonotype originated in a human donor with multiple sclerosis. V gene TRBV13 combines with J gene TRBJ2-3; D uncertain. In DNA form, the CDR3 reads TGTGCCAGCAGCTTAGATCCAGATACGCAGTATTTT. It specifies CASSLDPDTQYF.